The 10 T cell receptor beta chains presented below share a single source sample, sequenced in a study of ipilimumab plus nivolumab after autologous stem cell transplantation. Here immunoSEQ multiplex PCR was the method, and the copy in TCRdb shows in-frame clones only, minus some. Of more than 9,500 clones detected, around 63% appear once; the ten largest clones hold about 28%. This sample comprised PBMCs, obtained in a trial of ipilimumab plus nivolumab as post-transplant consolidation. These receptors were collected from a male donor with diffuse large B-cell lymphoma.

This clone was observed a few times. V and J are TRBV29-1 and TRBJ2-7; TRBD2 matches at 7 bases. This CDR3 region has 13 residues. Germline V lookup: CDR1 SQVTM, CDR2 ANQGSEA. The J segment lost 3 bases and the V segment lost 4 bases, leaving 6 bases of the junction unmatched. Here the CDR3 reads CSVGAGVFYEQYF. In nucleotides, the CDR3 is TGCAGCGTTGGGGCGGGAGTATTCTACGAGCAGTACTTC.

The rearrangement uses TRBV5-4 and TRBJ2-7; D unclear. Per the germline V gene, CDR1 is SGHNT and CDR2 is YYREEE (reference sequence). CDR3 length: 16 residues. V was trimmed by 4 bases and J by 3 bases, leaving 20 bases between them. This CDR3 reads CASSRGASEILYEQYF. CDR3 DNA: TGTGCCAGCAGCCGTGGCGCGTCAGAGATTCTCTACGAGCAGTACTTC.

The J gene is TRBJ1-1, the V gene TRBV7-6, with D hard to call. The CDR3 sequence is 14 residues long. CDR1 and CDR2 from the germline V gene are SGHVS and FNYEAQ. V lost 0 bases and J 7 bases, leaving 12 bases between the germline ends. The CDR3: CASSLAPTGVEAFF. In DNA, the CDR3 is TGTGCCAGCAGCTTAGCTCCGACCGGGGTTGAAGCTTTCTTT.

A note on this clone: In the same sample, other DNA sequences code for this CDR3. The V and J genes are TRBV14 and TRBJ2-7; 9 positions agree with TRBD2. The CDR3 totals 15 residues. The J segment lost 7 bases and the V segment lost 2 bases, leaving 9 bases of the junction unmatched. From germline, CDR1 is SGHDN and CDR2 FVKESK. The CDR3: CASSQIRGGAGEQYF. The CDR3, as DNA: TGTGCCAGCAGCCAAATCCGCGGGGGGGCGGGGGAGCAGTACTTC.

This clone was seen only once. The CDR3 sequence: CASSARGYGYTF. DNA of the CDR3: TGTGCCAGCAGCGCTAGGGGCTATGGCTACACCTTC. The V call is TRBV5-8, the J call TRBJ1-2; D possibly corresponds to TRBD1 (5 bases). The CDR3 is made up of 12 amino acids. CDR1 SGHTS and CDR2 YDEGEE come from the germline V gene. V was clipped by 4 bases and J by 4 bases, with 8 bases between them. The full variable domain, completed using reference TRBV5-8 and TRBJ1-2, is EAGVTQSPTHLIKTRGQQATLRCSPISGHTSVYWYQQALGLGLQFLLWYDEGEERNRGNFPPRFSGRQFPNYSSELNVNALELEDSALYLCASSARGYGYTFGSGTRLTVV.

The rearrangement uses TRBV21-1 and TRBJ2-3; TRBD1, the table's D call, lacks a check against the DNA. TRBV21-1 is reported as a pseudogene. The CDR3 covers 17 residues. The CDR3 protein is CASSQVEGRGRTDTQYF. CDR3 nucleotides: TGTGCCAGCAGCCAAGTAGAGGGCAGGGGGCGAACAGATACGCAGTATTTT.

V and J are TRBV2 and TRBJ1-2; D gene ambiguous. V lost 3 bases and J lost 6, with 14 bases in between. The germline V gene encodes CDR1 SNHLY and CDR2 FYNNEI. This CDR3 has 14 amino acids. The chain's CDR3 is CASSDEVYFNGYTF. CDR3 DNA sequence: TGTGCCAGCAGTGACGAAGTTTATTTCAATGGCTACACCTTC.

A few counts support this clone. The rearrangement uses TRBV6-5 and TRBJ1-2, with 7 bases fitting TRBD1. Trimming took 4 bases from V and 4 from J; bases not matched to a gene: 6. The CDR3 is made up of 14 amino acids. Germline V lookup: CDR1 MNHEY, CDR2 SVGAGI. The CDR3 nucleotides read TGTGCCAGCAGTTTCAGACAGGGAGTCTATGGCTACACCTTC. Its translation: CASSFRQGVYGYTF.

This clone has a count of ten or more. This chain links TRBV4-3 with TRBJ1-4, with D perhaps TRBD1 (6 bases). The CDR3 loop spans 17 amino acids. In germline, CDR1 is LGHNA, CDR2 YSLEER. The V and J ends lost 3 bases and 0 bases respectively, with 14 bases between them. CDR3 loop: CASSQAGATATNEKLFF. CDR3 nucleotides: TGCGCCAGCAGCCAGGCAGGGGCAACTGCAACTAATGAAAAACTGTTTTTT.

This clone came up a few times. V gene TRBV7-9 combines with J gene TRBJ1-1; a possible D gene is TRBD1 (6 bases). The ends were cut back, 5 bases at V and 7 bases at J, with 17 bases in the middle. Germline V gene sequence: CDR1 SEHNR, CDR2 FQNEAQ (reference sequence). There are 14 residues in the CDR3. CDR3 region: CASSLGTMRLEAFF. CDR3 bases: TGTGCCAGCAGCCTGGGGACAATGAGGCTTGAAGCTTTCTTT.